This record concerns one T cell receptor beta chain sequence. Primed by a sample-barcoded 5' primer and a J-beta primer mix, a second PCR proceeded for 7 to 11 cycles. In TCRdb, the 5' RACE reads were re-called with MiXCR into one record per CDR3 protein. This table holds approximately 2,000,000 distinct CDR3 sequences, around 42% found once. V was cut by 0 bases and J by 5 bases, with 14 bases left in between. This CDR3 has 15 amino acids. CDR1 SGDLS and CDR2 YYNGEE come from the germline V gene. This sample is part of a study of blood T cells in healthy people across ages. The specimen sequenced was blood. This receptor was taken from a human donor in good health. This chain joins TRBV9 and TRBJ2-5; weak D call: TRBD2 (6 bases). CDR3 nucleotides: TGTGCCAGCAGCGTAGGAGGAGGGACGAAGGAGACCCAGTACTTC. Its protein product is CASSVGGGTKETQYF.